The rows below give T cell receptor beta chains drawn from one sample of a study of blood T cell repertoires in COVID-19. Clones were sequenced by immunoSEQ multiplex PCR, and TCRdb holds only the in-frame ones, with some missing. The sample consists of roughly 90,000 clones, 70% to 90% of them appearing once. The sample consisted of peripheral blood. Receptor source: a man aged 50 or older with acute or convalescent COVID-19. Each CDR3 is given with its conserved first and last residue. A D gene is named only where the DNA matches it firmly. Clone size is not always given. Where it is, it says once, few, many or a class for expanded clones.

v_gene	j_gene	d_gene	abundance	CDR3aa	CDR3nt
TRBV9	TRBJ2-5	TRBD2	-	CASSVGVLTSGQETQYF	TGTGCCAGCAGCGTAGGAGTCCTGACTAGCGGTCAAGAGACCCAGTACTTC
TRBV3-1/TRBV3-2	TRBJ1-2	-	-	CASSQVGLVGGSGYGYTF	TGTGCCAGCAGCCAAGTGGGACTGGTGGGCGGCTCAGGGTATGGCTACACCTTC
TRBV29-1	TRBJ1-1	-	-	CSVGGRTEAFF	TGCAGCGTTGGGGGGCGTACTGAAGCTTTCTTT
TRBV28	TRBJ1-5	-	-	CASTIRSNQPQHF	TGTGCCAGCACCATCAGGAGCAATCAGCCCCAGCATTTT
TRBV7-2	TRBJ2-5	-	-	CASGRGTYQETQYF	TGTGCCAGCGGTAGGGGCACGTACCAAGAGACCCAGTACTTC
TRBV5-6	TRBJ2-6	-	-	CASSSGQTGANVLTF	TGTGCCAGCAGCTCCGGACAGACTGGGGCCAACGTCCTGACTTTC
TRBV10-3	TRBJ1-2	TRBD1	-	CAIRPTGVDTGYTF	TGTGCCATCAGACCGACAGGGGTTGATACTGGCTACACCTTC
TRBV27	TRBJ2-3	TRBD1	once	CASRFDRGGDTQYF	TGTGCCAGCAGATTTGACAGGGGGGGAGATACGCAGTATTTT
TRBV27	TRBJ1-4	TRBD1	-	CASSPGQGQVGKLFF	TGTGCCAGCAGTCCCGGACAGGGGCAAGTAGGAAAACTGTTTTTT
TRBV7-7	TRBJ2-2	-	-	CASSLEAGGELFF	TGTGCCAGCAGCTTAGAAGCGGGCGGGGAGCTGTTTTTT
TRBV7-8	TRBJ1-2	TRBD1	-	CASSPPGTGGSYGYTF	TGTGCCAGCAGCCCACCCGGGACAGGGGGTTCCTATGGCTACACCTTC
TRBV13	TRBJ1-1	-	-	CASSPSGAAEAFF	TGTGCCAGCAGCCCCTCAGGGGCCGCTGAAGCTTTCTTT
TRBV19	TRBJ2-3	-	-	CASGQPSTDTQYF	TGTGCCAGCGGACAGCCTAGCACAGATACGCAGTATTTT
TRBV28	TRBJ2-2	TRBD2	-	CASSPGLAGVSTGELFF	TGTGCCAGCAGTCCCGGACTAGCGGGAGTATCCACCGGGGAGCTGTTTTTT
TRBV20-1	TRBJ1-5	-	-	CSASRGTQPQHF	TGCAGTGCTAGTCGGGGGACTCAGCCCCAGCATTTT
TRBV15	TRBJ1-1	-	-	CATSVPTTVTEAFF	TGTGCCACCAGCGTGCCAACCACAGTCACTGAAGCTTTCTTT
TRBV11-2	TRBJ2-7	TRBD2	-	CASSPIRTSSVEQYF	TGTGCCAGCAGCCCCATAAGGACTAGCTCGGTTGAGCAGTACTTC